This passage covers 30 T cell receptor beta chains from one sample sequenced in a study of blood T cell repertoires in COVID-19. Only in-frame clones appear in the TCRdb table, and some are missing; sequencing was by immunoSEQ multiplex PCR. Among approximately 250,000 clones listed, 70% to 85% were seen once. The sequencing input was peripheral blood. The source of these receptors is a man in his forties or fifties who had recovered from COVID-19.

The chain uses TRBV12-3 or TRBV12-4 and TRBJ2-3, with unresolved D. V dropped 7 bases and J dropped 14 bases, with 22 bases sitting between them. The CDR3 sequence is 13 residues long. In DNA form, the CDR3 reads TGTGCCAGCAAATCCGGTCCGGCAGCGTCGCCGTATTTT. This sequence encodes CASKSGPAASPYF.

About this clone: The junction departs from the called germline gene at one end, perhaps through a read error. The chain uses TRBV30 and TRBJ1-1, with D possibly matching TRBD1 (5 bases). Germline CDR1 GTSNPN, CDR2 SVGIG (reference sequence). The CDR3 is made up of 11 amino acids. CDR3 protein: CTWSTGGMAFF. The CDR3 nucleotides read TGTACCTGGAGTACCGGGGGAATGGCTTTCTTT. The whole variable domain, filled in from reference TRBV30 and TRBJ1-1, reads SQTIHQWPATLVQPVGSPLSLECTVEGTSNPNLYWYRQAAGRGLQLLFYSVGIGQISSEVPQNLSASRPQDRQFILSSKKLLLSDSGFYLCTWSTGGMAFFGQGTRLTVV.

The V gene is TRBV2, the J gene TRBJ2-5, with 8 positions matching TRBD1. The CDR3 length is 15 residues. V was pared by 5 bases and J by 1 base, with 6 bases of the junction left unmatched. Germline values: CDR1 SNHLY, CDR2 FYNNEI. CDR3 nucleotide sequence: TGTGCCAGCAGTCTCGGGACAGGTATCCAAGAGACCCAGTACTTC. This codes for CASSLGTGIQETQYF.

This clone was observed a few times. The chain links TRBV30 to TRBJ1-4, with 11 bases fitting TRBD1. Germline CDR1 GTSNPN, CDR2 SVGIG (reference sequence). Trimming at V came to 1 base and at J to 10 bases, leaving 5 bases not matched to a gene. The CDR3 is 14 amino acids. The CDR3 nucleotides read TGTGCCTGGAGTGCTGGGACAGGGGGAGGAAAACTGTTTTTT. This sequence encodes CAWSAGTGGGKLFF.

The chain uses TRBV6-4 and TRBJ1-2, with 7 bases lining up with TRBD1. Germline V CDR1 and CDR2: MRHNA, SNTAGT. V was clipped by 2 bases and J by 4 bases; unmatched bases: 7. The CDR3 loop spans 15 amino acids. The CDR3 nucleotides read TGTGCCAGCAGTGACGGACTCACAGGGGTCTATGGCTACACCTTC. The encoded protein is CASSDGLTGVYGYTF.

This chain uses TRBV5-1 with TRBJ1-1, with D uncertain. Trimming stripped 4 bases from V and 2 bases from J, with 6 bases between. This CDR3 is 12 amino acids long. The germline V gene has CDR1 SGHRS and CDR2 YFSETQ. The chain's CDR3 is CASSTKNTEAFF. Written as DNA, the CDR3 is TGCGCCAGCAGCACAAAAAACACTGAAGCTTTCTTT.

The chain joins TRBV19 to TRBJ1-2; D gene ambiguous. The V gene's germline CDR1 is LNHDA and CDR2 SQIVND (reference sequence). The CDR3 extends over 12 amino acids. V lost 7 bases and J lost 2, with 8 bases in between. The CDR3 nucleotides are TGTGCCAGTACCCGGGGAAACTATGGCTACACCTTC. This translates into CASTRGNYGYTF. The full variable domain, rest sourced from reference TRBV19 and TRBJ1-2, is DGGITQSPKYLFRKEGQNVTLSCEQNLNHDAMYWYRQDPGQGLRLIYYSQIVNDFQKGDIAEGYSVSREKKESFPLTVTSAQKNPTAFYLCASTRGNYGYTFGSGTRLTVV.

The genes are TRBV11-2 and TRBJ1-1, with 7 bases that match TRBD1. CDR1 is SGHAT, CDR2 FQNNGV, per germline. V lost 4 bases, J lost 5 bases, and 10 bases stayed unmatched. The length of the CDR3 is 15 residues. The CDR3 region has the DNA TGTGCCAGCAGCTCCCGACAGGGAAGGGAAACTGAAGCTTTCTTT. Its translation is CASSSRQGRETEAFF.

V is TRBV6-6 and J is TRBJ1-1; D might be TRBD1 (5 bases). V was trimmed by 4 bases and J by 1 base, leaving 16 bases between them. From germline, CDR1 is MNHNY and CDR2 SVGAGI (reference sequence). The CDR3 spans 16 residues. The CDR3 DNA is TGTGCCAGCAGTTCCCAATGGGCAGGGAAGAACACTGAAGCTTTCTTT. It translates to CASSSQWAGKNTEAFF.

The genes are TRBV19 and TRBJ1-1; a weak D match, TRBD1 (6 bases). The germline V gene has CDR1 LNHDA and CDR2 SQIVND (reference sequence). V was pared by 2 bases and J by 4 bases, with 14 bases between. This CDR3 spans 15 amino acids. The CDR3 DNA reads as TGTGCCAGTAGTATACCCAAACAGGGTGGCACTGAAGCTTTCTTT. It specifies CASSIPKQGGTEAFF.

The CDR3 region is CASSHQDRGSGYTF. The CDR3 bases are TGTGCCAGCAGCCATCAGGACAGGGGTTCTGGCTACACCTTC. The chain links TRBV3-1 (or the pseudogene TRBV3-2) to TRBJ1-2; 9 nucleotides agree with TRBD1. Germline loops: CDR1 LGHDT, CDR2 YNNKEL (reference sequence). J gave up 7 bases and V 3 bases, and 6 bases lay outside the gene matches. The CDR3 spans 14 residues.

This sequence joins TRBV19 and TRBJ2-7; 8 positions agree with TRBD2. The CDR3 runs 15 residues. V lost 8 bases, J lost 1 base, and 10 bases stayed unmatched. CDR1 is LNHDA and CDR2 is SQIVND in the germline V gene (reference sequence). CDR3 DNA: TGTGCCAGTCGCCCGGCGGGGGGCTATTCCTACGAGCAGTACTTC. It is translated as CASRPAGGYSYEQYF.

This chain links TRBV4-1 with TRBJ2-2; 8 nucleotides agree with TRBD2. The CDR3 consists of 16 residues. Germline assignment: CDR1 MGHRA and CDR2 YSYEKL. J gave up 2 bases and V 11 bases, and 13 bases lay outside the gene matches. The CDR3 spells CAGSSAGGLNTGELFF. The CDR3 bases are TGCGCCGGGTCGTCGGCGGGAGGCCTCAACACCGGGGAGCTGTTTTTT.

The CDR3 nucleotides are TGCGCCAGCAGCGAGACTAGCGGGGGCCTCGCCTACGAGCAGTACTTC. Protein: CASSETSGGLAYEQYF. The V gene is TRBV4-1, the J gene TRBJ2-7, with 12 bases fitting TRBD2. This CDR3 is built from 16 residues. CDR1 and CDR2 from the germline V gene are MGHRA and YSYEKL. Trimming removed 5 bases from V and 2 bases from J; junction bases left unmatched: 7.

Only a few counts were recorded for this clone. V gene TRBV19 combines with J gene TRBJ2-2; tentative D call: TRBD2 (6 bases). CDR1 and CDR2 from the germline V gene are LNHDA and SQIVND (reference sequence). Deletions cut 6 bases from V and 1 base from J, with 15 bases between. The CDR3 length is 16 residues. Written as DNA, the CDR3 is TGTGCCAGTAGGGGCGGGGCCTATCTGAACACCGGGGAGCTGTTTTTT. Its translation: CASRGGAYLNTGELFF.

The J gene is TRBJ1-5, the V gene TRBV6-1; 7 bases match TRBD1. V trimming: 2 bases; J trimming: 7 bases; junction bases outside the gene matches: 11. The CDR3 length is 16 residues. The germline CDR1 and CDR2 sequences are MNHNS and SASEGT. DNA for the CDR3: TGTGCCAGCAGTGAAAGGGACCAGGGGGTATGGCAGCCCCAGCATTTT. It yields the protein CASSERDQGVWQPQHF.

This clone was seen just once. J is TRBJ1-1 and V is TRBV29-1, with D perhaps TRBD1 (5 bases). The V gene lost 0 bases and the J gene lost 1 base, with 9 bases spanning the gap. The germline gives CDR1 SQVTM, CDR2 ANQGSEA. This CDR3 region has 14 residues. The DNA for the CDR3 is TGCAGCGTTGAAGAGGGCCAGGGGAACACTGAAGCTTTCTTT. It translates to CSVEEGQGNTEAFF.

The V gene is TRBV7-9, the J gene TRBJ2-5, with 11 positions matching TRBD1. This CDR3 contains 16 residues. J lost 2 bases, V lost 4 bases, and 6 bases had no gene match. The germline CDR1 and CDR2 sequences are SEHNR and FQNEAQ (reference sequence). CDR3 sequence (DNA): TGTGCCAGCAGCTCTTGGGGACAGGGGGATCAAGAGACCCAGTACTTC. This translates into CASSSWGQGDQETQYF. The full variable domain, in which reference TRBV7-9 and TRBJ2-5 provide the parts outside the CDR3, is DTGVSQNPRHKITKRGQNVTFRCDPISEHNRLYWYRQTLGQGPEFLTYFQNEAQLEKSRLLSDRFSAERPKGSFSTLEIQRTEQGDSAMYLCASSSWGQGDQETQYFGPGTRLLVL.

The V call is TRBV6-6, the J call TRBJ2-7; D is possibly TRBD2 (6 bases). Germline CDR1 MNHNY, CDR2 SVGAGI (reference sequence). V was pared by 4 bases and J by 0 bases, with 10 bases between. The CDR3 is made up of 14 amino acids. CDR3 sequence reads: CASSLGLSSYEQYF. For the CDR3, the DNA is TGTGCCAGCAGTTTAGGACTAAGCTCCTACGAGCAGTACTTC.

This chain connects TRBV27 to TRBJ2-6; possibly TRBD1 for D (5 bases). From germline, CDR1 is MNHEY and CDR2 SMNVEV (reference sequence). The CDR3 totals 16 residues. V was clipped by 2 bases and J by 0 bases, with 8 bases between them. This CDR3 reads CASSLQGTSGANVLTF. The CDR3 coding sequence is TGTGCCAGCAGTTTACAGGGAACCTCTGGGGCCAACGTCCTGACTTTC.

The rearrangement links TRBV6-2 or TRBV6-3 to TRBJ2-3; the D gene is possibly TRBD2 (7 bases). The V end was cut by 4 bases, the J end by 5 bases, with 13 bases between. CDR3 length equals 14 residues. CDR1 and CDR2 (germline): MNHEY, SVGEGT. Here the CDR3 reads CASSSWGGRDTQYF. CDR3 nucleotide sequence: TGTGCCAGCAGTTCATGGGGGGGCCGAGATACGCAGTATTTT.

The chain couples TRBV4-3 to TRBJ2-1; 8 bases are shared with TRBD1. The junction had 1 base not matched to a gene; V was cut back by 0 bases and J by 3 bases. Germline V gives CDR1 LGHNA, CDR2 YSLEER. CDR3 size: 15 residues. The DNA for the CDR3 is TGCGCCAGCAGCCAAGAAACAGGGGGCTACAATGAGCAGTTCTTC. Its protein product is CASSQETGGYNEQFF.

The chain links TRBV30 to TRBJ1-1; no reliable D call. The germline V and J ends were trimmed by 3 bases and 5 bases, with 13 bases remaining between them. Germline values: CDR1 GTSNPN, CDR2 SVGIG (reference sequence). The CDR3 totals 13 residues. The CDR3: CAWRKLDATEAFF. CDR3 DNA: TGTGCCTGGAGGAAACTAGACGCTACTGAAGCTTTCTTT.

Regarding this clone: Distinct nucleotide sequences in the sample also encode this CDR3. The chain uses TRBV12-5 and TRBJ2-5, with D possibly being TRBD2 (6 bases). Germline CDR1 is LGHNT and CDR2 is FRNRAP. This CDR3 is built from 13 residues. V shed 4 bases and J shed 4 bases, with 10 bases lying between them. This chain's CDR3 is CASGSSGVETQYF. In DNA, the CDR3 is TGTGCTAGTGGTTCCTCGGGGGTAGAGACCCAGTACTTC.

The chain is built from TRBV7-2 and TRBJ2-7, with 8 bases that match TRBD2. CDR3 size: 14 residues. Trimming at V came to 4 bases and at J to 6 bases, leaving 8 bases not matched to a gene. The V gene's germline CDR1 is SGHTA and CDR2 FQGNSA. Written as DNA, the CDR3 is TGTGCCAGCAGCTGGGGGAGCGGGAGTCTCGAGCAGTACTTC. Translating gives CASSWGSGSLEQYF.

In its sample, this clone was seen once. The chain uses TRBV15 and TRBJ1-4; no firm D call. This CDR3 has 19 amino acids. V was trimmed by 1 base and J by 0 bases, leaving 18 bases between them. CDR1 and CDR2 (germline): LNHNV, YYDKDF (reference sequence). The CDR3 bases are TGTGCCACCAGCAGAGGATCAGGAGGCGGTTATGCAACTAATGAAAAACTGTTTTTT. Translation gives CATSRGSGGGYATNEKLFF.

This chain links TRBV10-3 with TRBJ2-5, with 8 positions matching TRBD2. In germline, CDR1 is ENHRY, CDR2 SYGVKD. This CDR3 is 17 amino acids long. With 0 bases clipped from V and 4 bases from J, the junction kept 10 bases outside the gene matches. CDR3 DNA: TGTGCCATCAGTGAGTCGGACTCTTGGCTAGCGGGAGAGACCCAGTACTTC. Protein product: CAISESDSWLAGETQYF.

V gene TRBV30 combines with J gene TRBJ2-4, with D perhaps matching TRBD2 (5 bases). V was cut by 6 bases and J by 0 bases, with 24 bases left in between. This CDR3 has 18 residues. In germline, CDR1 is GTSNPN, CDR2 SVGIG (reference sequence). The CDR3 DNA sequence: TGTGCCTGTAAGGGTAATGGGAGCCGAAGGGTAGCCAAAAACATTCAGTACTTC. Protein: CACKGNGSRRVAKNIQYF.

The chain combines TRBV3-1 (or the pseudogene TRBV3-2) with TRBJ1-1; possibly TRBD1 for D (5 bases). Trimming shortened V by 6 bases and J by 11 bases, and 22 bases separated the two germline ends. The germline CDR1 and CDR2 sequences are LGHDT and YNNKEL (reference sequence). This CDR3 is built from 14 residues. CDR3 DNA: TGTGCCAGCAGTCCCAGTCAGGGAAACCCTTCGGCTTTCTTT. Encoded protein: CASSPSQGNPSAFF.

The chain is built from TRBV5-1 and TRBJ2-2; D perhaps matches TRBD2 (5 bases). V dropped 1 base and J dropped 6 bases, with 13 bases sitting between them. The CDR3 runs 15 residues. Germline CDR1 reads SGHRS; CDR2 reads YFSETQ. CDR3 DNA: TGCGCCAGCAGCTTGATAGTAGCGCCGGCCGGGGAGCTGTTTTTT. Translated, it gives CASSLIVAPAGELFF.